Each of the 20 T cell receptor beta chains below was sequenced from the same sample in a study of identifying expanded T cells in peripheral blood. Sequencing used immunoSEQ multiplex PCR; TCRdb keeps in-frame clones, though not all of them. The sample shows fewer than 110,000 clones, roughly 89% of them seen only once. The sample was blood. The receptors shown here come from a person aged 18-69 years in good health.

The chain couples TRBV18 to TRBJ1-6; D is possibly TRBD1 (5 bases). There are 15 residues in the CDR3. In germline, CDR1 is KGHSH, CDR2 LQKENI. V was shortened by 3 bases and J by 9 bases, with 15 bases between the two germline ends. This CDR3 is CASSPSQGRSSPLHF. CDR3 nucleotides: TGTGCCAGCTCACCGAGCCAGGGTCGCAGTTCACCCCTCCACTTT. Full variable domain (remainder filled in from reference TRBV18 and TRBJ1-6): NAGVMQNPRHLVRRRGQEARLRCSPMKGHSHVYWYRQLPEEGLKFMVYLQKENIIDESGMPKERFSAEFPKEGPSILRIQQVVRGDSAAYFCASSPSQGRSSPLHFGNGTRLTVT.

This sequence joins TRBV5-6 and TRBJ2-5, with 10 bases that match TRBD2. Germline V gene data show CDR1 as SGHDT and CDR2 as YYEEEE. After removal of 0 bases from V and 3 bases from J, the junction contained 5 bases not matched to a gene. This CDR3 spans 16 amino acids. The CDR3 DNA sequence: TGTGCCAGCAGCTTGGCGTGGAGCGGGGGGGAAGAGACCCAGTACTTC. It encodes CASSLAWSGGEETQYF.

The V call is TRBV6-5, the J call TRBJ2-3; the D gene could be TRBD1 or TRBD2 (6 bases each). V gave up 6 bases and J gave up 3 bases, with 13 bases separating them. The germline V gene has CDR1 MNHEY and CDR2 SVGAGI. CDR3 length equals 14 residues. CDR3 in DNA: TGTGCCAGCAGGATAGGGGGGTTGACAGATACGCAGTATTTT. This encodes CASRIGGLTDTQYF.

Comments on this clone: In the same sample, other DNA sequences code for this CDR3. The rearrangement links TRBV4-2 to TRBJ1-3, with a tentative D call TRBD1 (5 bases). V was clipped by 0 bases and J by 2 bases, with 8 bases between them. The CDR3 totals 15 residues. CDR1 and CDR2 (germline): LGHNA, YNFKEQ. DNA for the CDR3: TGTGCCAGCAGCCAAGACGGGGGAACTGGAAACACCATATATTTT. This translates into CASSQDGGTGNTIYF.

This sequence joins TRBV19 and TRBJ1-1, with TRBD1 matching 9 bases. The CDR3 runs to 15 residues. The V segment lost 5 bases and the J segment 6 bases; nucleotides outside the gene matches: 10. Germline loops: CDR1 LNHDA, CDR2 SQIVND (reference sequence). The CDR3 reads CASSLRDRVNSEAFF. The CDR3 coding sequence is TGTGCCAGTAGTCTCCGGGACAGGGTTAATTCTGAAGCTTTCTTT.

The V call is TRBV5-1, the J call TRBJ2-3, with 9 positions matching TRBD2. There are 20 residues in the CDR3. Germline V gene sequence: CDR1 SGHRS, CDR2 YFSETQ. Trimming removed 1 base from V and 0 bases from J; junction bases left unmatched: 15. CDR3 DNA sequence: TGCGCCAGCAGCTTGTCTGGGCTCACCCCGGGACTAGCTAGCACAGATACGCAGTATTTT. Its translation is CASSLSGLTPGLASTDTQYF.

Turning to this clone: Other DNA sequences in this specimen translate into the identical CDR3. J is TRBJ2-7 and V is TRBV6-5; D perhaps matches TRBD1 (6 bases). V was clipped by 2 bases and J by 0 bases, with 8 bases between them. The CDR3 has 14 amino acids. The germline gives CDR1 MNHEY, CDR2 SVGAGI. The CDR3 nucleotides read TGTGCCAGCAGTTACGGGGGCCCCTCCTACGAGCAGTACTTC. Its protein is CASSYGGPSYEQYF.

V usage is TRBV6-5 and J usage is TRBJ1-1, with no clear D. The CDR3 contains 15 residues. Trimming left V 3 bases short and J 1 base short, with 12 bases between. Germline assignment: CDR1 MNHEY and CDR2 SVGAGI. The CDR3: CASSYSPQENTEAFF. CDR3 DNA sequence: TGTGCCAGCAGTTATTCCCCTCAGGAGAACACTGAAGCTTTCTTT.

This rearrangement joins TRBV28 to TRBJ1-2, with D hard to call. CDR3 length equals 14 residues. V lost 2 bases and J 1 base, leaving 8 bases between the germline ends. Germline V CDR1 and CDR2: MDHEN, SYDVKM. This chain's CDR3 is CASSLGPGNYGYTF. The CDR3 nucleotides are TGTGCCAGCAGTTTAGGTCCCGGTAACTATGGCTACACCTTC.

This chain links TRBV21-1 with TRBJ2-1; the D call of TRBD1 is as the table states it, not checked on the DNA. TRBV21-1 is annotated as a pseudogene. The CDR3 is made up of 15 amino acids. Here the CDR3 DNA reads TGTGCCAGCAGCAGGGGACAGGGGGCGGTGAGTGAGCAGTTCTTC. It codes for CASSRGQGAVSEQFF.

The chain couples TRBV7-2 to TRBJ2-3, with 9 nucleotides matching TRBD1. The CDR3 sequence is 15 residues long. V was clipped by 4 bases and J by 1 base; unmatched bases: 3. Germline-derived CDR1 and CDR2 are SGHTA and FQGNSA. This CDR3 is CASSWGDRGTDTQYF. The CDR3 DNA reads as TGTGCCAGCAGCTGGGGGGACAGGGGCACAGATACGCAGTATTTT.

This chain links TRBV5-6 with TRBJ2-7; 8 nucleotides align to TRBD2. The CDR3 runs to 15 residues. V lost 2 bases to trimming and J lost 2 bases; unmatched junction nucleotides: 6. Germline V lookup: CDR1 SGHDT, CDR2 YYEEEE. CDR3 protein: CASSLGSGRAYEQYF. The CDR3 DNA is TGTGCCAGCAGCTTAGGTTCCGGGAGGGCCTACGAGCAGTACTTC.

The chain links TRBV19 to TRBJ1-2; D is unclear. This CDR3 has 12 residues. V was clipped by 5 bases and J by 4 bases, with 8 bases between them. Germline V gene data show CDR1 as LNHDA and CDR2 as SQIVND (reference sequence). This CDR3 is CASSYRLYGYTF. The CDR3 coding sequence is TGTGCCAGTAGTTACCGCCTCTATGGCTACACCTTC.

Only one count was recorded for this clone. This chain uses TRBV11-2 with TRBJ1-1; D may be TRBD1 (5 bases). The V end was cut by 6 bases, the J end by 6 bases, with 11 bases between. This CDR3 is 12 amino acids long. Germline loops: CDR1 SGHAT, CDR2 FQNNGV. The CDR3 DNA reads TGTGCCAGCAGGAGAGAGGGGTCTGAAGCTTTCTTT. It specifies CASRREGSEAFF. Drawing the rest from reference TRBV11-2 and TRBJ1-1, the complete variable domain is EAGVAQSPRYKIIEKRQSVAFWCNPISGHATLYWYQQILGQGPKLLIQFQNNGVVDDSQLPKDRFSAERLKGVDSTLKIQPAKLEDSAVYLCASRREGSEAFFGQGTRLTVV.

The CDR3 loop is CAGGGQAAGNTIYF. CDR3 sequence (DNA): TGTGCCGGGGGCGGACAGGCAGCTGGAAACACCATATATTTT. This rearrangement joins TRBV10-3 to TRBJ1-3; 7 nucleotides align to TRBD1. The CDR3 length is 14 residues. Unmatched junction bases numbered 9, after V lost 11 bases and J lost 2 bases. Germline CDR1 reads ENHRY; CDR2 reads SYGVKD.

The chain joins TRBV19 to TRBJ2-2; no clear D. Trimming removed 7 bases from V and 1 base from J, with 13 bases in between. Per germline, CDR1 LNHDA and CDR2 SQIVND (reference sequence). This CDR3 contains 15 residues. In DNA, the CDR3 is TGTGCCAGTACCCGTATGCCCGGGAACACCGGGGAGCTGTTTTTT. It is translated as CASTRMPGNTGELFF.

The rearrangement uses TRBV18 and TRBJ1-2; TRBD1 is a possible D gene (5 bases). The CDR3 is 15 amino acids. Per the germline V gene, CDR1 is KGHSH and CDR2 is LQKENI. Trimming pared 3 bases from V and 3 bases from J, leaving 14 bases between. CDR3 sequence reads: CASSPPGPGDYGYTF. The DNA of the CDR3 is TGTGCCAGCTCACCGCCGGGACCCGGGGACTATGGCTACACCTTC.

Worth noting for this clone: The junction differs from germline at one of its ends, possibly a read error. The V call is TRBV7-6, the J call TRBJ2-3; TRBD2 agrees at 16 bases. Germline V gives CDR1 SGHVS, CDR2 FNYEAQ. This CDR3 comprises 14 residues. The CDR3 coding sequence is TGTGTCAGCAGCCAAGGGACTAGCGGGGGGGCGCAGTATTTT. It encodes CVSSQGTSGGAQYF.

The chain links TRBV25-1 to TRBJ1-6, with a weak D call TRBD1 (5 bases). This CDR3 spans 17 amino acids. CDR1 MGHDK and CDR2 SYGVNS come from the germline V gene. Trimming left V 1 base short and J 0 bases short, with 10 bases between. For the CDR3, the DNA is TGTGCCAGCAGTGAATGGGACGGGATCTCCTATAATTCACCCCTCCACTTT. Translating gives CASSEWDGISYNSPLHF. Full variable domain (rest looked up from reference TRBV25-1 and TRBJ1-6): EADIYQTPRYLVIGTGKKITLECSQTMGHDKMYWYQQDPGMELHLIHYSYGVNSTEKGDLSSESTVSRIRTEHFPLTLESARPSHTSQYLCASSEWDGISYNSPLHFGNGTRLTVT.

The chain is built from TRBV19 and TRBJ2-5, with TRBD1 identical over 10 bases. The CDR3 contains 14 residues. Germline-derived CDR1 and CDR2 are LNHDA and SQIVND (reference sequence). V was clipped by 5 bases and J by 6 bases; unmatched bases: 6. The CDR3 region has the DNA TGTGCCAGTAGTTCGACAGGGGGCCCAAAGACCCAGTACTTC. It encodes CASSSTGGPKTQYF.